Listed here are 9 T cell receptor beta chains from one sample, sequenced in a study of identical twins. TCRdb re-analysed the 5' RACE reads in MiXCR, keeping a single row per CDR3 protein. The table shows hundreds of thousands of distinct CDR3 sequences, with approximately 13% occurring only once. The sample also formed part of further work on yellow fever vaccine responses in identical twins.

The sample comprised PBMCs. Receptors originate from a woman younger than 35 in good health.

This clonotype has more than one count but fewer than ten. This rearrangement joins TRBV3-1 to TRBJ2-3; D is unresolved. V lost 1 base and J lost 7, with 3 bases in between. The CDR3 sequence is 11 residues long. From germline, CDR1 is LGHDT and CDR2 YNNKEL (reference sequence). CDR3 residues: CASSQVHTQYF. CDR3 nucleotide sequence: TGTGCCAGCAGCCAAGTTCATACGCAGTATTTT.

The chain is built from TRBV2 and TRBJ2-2, with D possibly matching TRBD2 (6 bases). With 10 bases removed from V and 6 bases from J, the gap between germline ends came to 21 bases. This CDR3 is built from 15 residues. Germline CDR1 SNHLY, CDR2 FYNNEI. The CDR3 DNA follows: TGTGCCACCTATTTCCCTAGCGCCGGGGCCGGGGAGCTGTTTTTT. This codes for CATYFPSAGAGELFF.

V and J are TRBV3-1 and TRBJ2-3; maybe TRBD2 (5 bases). CDR3 length: 16 residues. Trimming shortened V by 2 bases and J by 0 bases, and 12 bases separated the two germline ends. Germline V gene sequence: CDR1 LGHDT, CDR2 YNNKEL (reference sequence). The CDR3 spells CASSQLGGWSTDTQYF. In DNA, the CDR3 is TGTGCCAGCAGCCAATTAGGAGGATGGAGCACAGATACGCAGTATTTT.

The J gene is TRBJ2-1, the V gene TRBV19; the match to TRBD2 covers 8 bases. The ends lost 3 bases at V and 5 bases at J; junction bases unmatched: 6. The CDR3 totals 15 residues. Germline V gene sequence: CDR1 LNHDA, CDR2 SQIVND (reference sequence). CDR3 DNA: TGTGCCAGTAGTATTGGGATAGCGGGGAACAATGAGCAGTTCTTC. Amino acid sequence: CASSIGIAGNNEQFF.

This chain links TRBV9 with TRBJ2-2; TRBD1 matches at 9 bases. V lost 4 bases, J lost 5 bases, and 15 bases stayed unmatched. Germline lookup yields CDR1 SGDLS and CDR2 YYNGEE. This CDR3 region has 18 residues. CDR3 sequence reads: CASSLTPGQGSSTGELFF. The CDR3 coding sequence is TGTGCCAGCAGCCTTACTCCAGGACAGGGGAGCTCTACCGGGGAGCTGTTTTTT.

The genes are TRBV5-1 and TRBJ2-1; D tentatively reads TRBD1 or TRBD2 (6 bases each). The germline gives CDR1 SGHRS, CDR2 YFSETQ. V was shortened by 0 bases and J by 7 bases, with 20 bases between the two germline ends. The CDR3 covers 17 residues. Written as DNA, the CDR3 is TGCGCCAGCAGCTTGGCCATTAAGGGGGGCACTAATAATGAGCAGTTCTTC. Its translation is CASSLAIKGGTNNEQFF. The entire variable domain, with the rest obtained from reference TRBV5-1 and TRBJ2-1, is as follows: KAGVTQTPRYLIKTRGQQVTLSCSPISGHRSVSWYQQTPGQGLQFLFEYFSETQRNKGNFPGRFSGRQFSNSRSEMNVSTLELGDSALYLCASSLAIKGGTNNEQFFGPGTRLTVL.

The chain employs TRBV2 and TRBJ2-3, with D perhaps assigned TRBD1 or TRBD2 (5 bases each). Germline CDR1 is SNHLY and CDR2 is FYNNEI. The CDR3 has 14 residues. The V end lost 7 bases, the J end lost 1 base, and 12 bases lay between the germline ends. In DNA, the CDR3 is TGTGCCAGCAATGTGGGGGAGCGCACAGATACGCAGTATTTT. Translating it yields CASNVGERTDTQYF. Together with reference TRBV2 and TRBJ2-3, the CDR3 gives the full variable domain: EPEVTQTPSHQVTQMGQEVILRCVPISNHLYFYWYRQILGQKVEFLVSFYNNEISEKSEIFDDQFSVERPDGSNFTLKIRSTKLEDSAMYFCASNVGERTDTQYFGPGTRLTVL.

This clonotype was recorded a few times. The rearrangement joins TRBV7-8 to TRBJ2-1; D possibly uses TRBD1 or TRBD2 (6 bases each). V was clipped by 5 bases and J by 8 bases, with 19 bases between them. The CDR3 contains 15 residues. Germline V gene sequence: CDR1 SGHVS, CDR2 FQNEAQ. CDR3 nucleotides: TGTGCCAGCAGCCTAACCCGAGGGGGGTTTTATGAGCAGTTCTTC. This sequence encodes CASSLTRGGFYEQFF. The whole variable domain, filled in from reference TRBV7-8 and TRBJ2-1, reads GAGVSQSPRYKVAKRGQDVALRCDPISGHVSLFWYQQALGQGPEFLTYFQNEAQLDKSGLPSDRFFAERPEGSVSTLKIQRTQQEDSAVYLCASSLTRGGFYEQFFGPGTRLTVL.

This clonotype was seen at least ten times. This chain joins TRBV4-1 and TRBJ1-1; the match to TRBD1 covers 7 bases. V lost 4 bases and J lost 2; bases outside the gene matches: 4. The CDR3 has 14 amino acids. Germline CDR1 MGHRA, CDR2 YSYEKL. CDR3 in amino acids: CASSRTGDNTEAFF. CDR3 coding DNA: TGCGCCAGCAGCCGGACAGGCGATAACACTGAAGCTTTCTTT.